The clone carrying this T cell receptor (beta chain) was recorded a few times. The antigen remains unidentified. This specimen belongs to a study of CD8 T cells in ankylosing spondylitis. Study-level results: As reported, disease-linked clones showed significant enrichment in matched ankylosing spondylitis synovial fluid. The study identified a TCR beta motif of under ten highly homologous variants that appeared characteristic of ankylosing spondylitis blood. Peripheral blood samples showed relatively rare disease-linked clones, and these clones were CD8+.

Researchers built TCR beta libraries using quantitative 5'-RACE with molecular barcodes. TCRdb reanalysed the 5' RACE reads using MiXCR and keeps one entry per CDR3 protein. The data show about 310,000 distinct CDR3 sequences, less than 25% seen once. The CDR3 contains 14 residues. Germline lookup yields CDR1 KGHDR and CDR2 SFDVKD. V was cut by 0 bases and J by 8 bases, with 10 bases left in between. The receptor's source is a female donor with ankylosing spondylitis or in good health (not recorded which). Sequencing was carried out using blood, either unsorted or a sorted T cell fraction (not recorded which). The J gene is TRBJ2-1, the V gene TRBV24-1; possible D gene TRBD1, 7 bases. The CDR3 bases are TGTGCCACCAGTGATTTGCAGGGGGAGGATGAGCAGTTCTTC. As protein: CATSDLQGEDEQFF.